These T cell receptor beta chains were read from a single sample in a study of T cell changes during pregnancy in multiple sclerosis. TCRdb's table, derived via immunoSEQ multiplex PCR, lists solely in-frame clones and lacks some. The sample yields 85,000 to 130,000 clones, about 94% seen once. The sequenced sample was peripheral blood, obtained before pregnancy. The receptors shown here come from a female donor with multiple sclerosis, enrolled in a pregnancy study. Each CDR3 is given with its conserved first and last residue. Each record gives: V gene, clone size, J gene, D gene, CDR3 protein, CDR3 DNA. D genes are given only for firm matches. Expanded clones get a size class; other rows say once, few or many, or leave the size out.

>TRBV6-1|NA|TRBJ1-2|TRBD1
CASRVDRGSYGYTF
TGTGCCAGCAGGGTGGACAGGGGGTCCTATGGCTACACCTTC
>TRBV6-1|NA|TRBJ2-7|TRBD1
CASQDDRGIFYEQYF
TGTGCCAGCCAGGACGACAGGGGGATATTCTACGAGCAGTACTTC
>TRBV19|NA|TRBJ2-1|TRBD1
CASSNRGNEQFF
TGTGCCAGTAGTAACAGGGGGAATGAGCAGTTCTTC
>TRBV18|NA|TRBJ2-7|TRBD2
CASSGTSSYEQYF
TGTGCCAGCTCCGGGACTAGCAGCTACGAGCAGTACTTC
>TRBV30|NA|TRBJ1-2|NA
CAWNVGGPTSF
TGTGCCTGGAACGTCGGGGGGCCTACCTCCTTC
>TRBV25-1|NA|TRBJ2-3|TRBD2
CASNDRAGVIGDTQYF
TGTGCCAGCAACGATAGAGCGGGAGTAATCGGAGATACGCAGTATTTT
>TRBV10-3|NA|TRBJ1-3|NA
CAISDLTDYGNTIYF
TGTGCCATCAGTGACCTGACAGATTACGGAAACACCATATATTTT
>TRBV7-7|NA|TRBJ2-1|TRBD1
CASSLGGTGDEQFF
TGTGCCAGCAGCTTAGGGGGGACAGGGGATGAGCAGTTCTTC
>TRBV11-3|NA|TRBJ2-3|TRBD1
CASSLVAGGDGTDTQYF
TGTGCCAGCAGCTTAGTCGCAGGGGGAGATGGCACAGATACGCAGTATTTT
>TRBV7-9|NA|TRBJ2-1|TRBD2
CASSLVGGVEQFF
TGTGCCAGCAGCTTAGTCGGGGGGGTGGAGCAGTTCTTC
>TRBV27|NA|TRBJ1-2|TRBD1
CASSPRGPYGYTF
TGTGCCAGCAGTCCAAGGGGGCCCTATGGCTACACCTTC
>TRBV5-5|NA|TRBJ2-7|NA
CASSRQMGEAISYEQYF
TGTGCCAGCAGCCGTCAAATGGGGGAGGCCATCTCCTACGAGCAGTACTTC
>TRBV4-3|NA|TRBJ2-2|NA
CASSQGLIGELFF
TGCGCCAGCAGCCAAGGTCTAATCGGGGAGCTGTTTTTT
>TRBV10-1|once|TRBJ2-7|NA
CASARDGGSIEQYF
TGCGCCAGCGCCCGGGATGGGGGCTCAATCGAGCAGTACTTC
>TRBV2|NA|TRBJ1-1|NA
CARRSARGTEAFF
TGTGCCCGCCGCAGCGCTCGGGGCACTGAAGCTTTCTTT
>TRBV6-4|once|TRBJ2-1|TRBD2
CASSKLAGGPYNEQFF
TGTGCCAGCAGTAAACTAGCGGGAGGACCCTACAATGAGCAGTTCTTC
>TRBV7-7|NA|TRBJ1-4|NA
CASSKRGSPNEKLFF
TGTGCCAGCAGCAAAAGGGGGTCGCCAAATGAAAAACTGTTTTTT
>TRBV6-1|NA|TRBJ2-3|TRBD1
CASSALGQGADTQYF
TGTGCCAGCAGTGCCCTTGGACAGGGAGCAGATACGCAGTATTTT
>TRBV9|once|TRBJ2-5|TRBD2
CASSVGGLAGGRETQYF
TGTGCCAGCAGCGTAGGAGGACTAGCGGGAGGTAGAGAGACCCAGTACTTC
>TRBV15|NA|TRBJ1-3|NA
CATTKTGNSGNTIYF
TGTGCCACCACCAAGACAGGCAACTCTGGAAACACCATATATTTT
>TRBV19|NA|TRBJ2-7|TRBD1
CASSMGTGIYEQYF
TGTGCCAGTAGTATGGGGACAGGGATTTACGAGCAGTACTTC
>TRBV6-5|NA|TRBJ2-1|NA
CASSPGGYNEQFF
TGTGCCAGCAGTCCAGGGGGGTACAATGAGCAGTTCTTC
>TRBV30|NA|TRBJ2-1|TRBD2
CASASGSSSASNEQFF
TGTGCCTCGGCTAGCGGGAGTTCCAGCGCCAGCAATGAGCAGTTCTTC
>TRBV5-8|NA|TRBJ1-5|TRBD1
CASSVPGTDNQPQHF
TGTGCCAGCAGCGTACCCGGGACAGATAATCAGCCCCAGCATTTT
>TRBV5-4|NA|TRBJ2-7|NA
CASSFLGLLRGEQYF
TGTGCCAGCAGCTTTTTAGGGCTGTTACGAGGGGAGCAGTACTTC
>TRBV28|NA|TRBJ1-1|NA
CASSPGNRNTEAFF
TGTGCCAGCAGTCCCGGGAATCGGAACACTGAAGCTTTCTTT
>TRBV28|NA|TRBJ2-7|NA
CASSSSSLNGGARLTSYEQYF
TGTGCCAGCAGTTCATCCTCCTTAAACGGGGGAGCTAGACTGACCTCCTACGAGCAGTACTTC
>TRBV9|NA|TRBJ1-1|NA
CASSGGRLNTEAFF
TGTGCCAGCAGCGGTGGGCGCCTGAACACTGAAGCTTTCTTT
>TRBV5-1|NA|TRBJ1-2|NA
CASSLDGDYDYGYTF
TGCGCCAGCAGCTTGGACGGAGATTACGACTATGGCTACACCTTC
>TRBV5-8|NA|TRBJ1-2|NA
CASSLEGSGYTF
TGTGCCAGCAGTCTCGAGGGTAGCGGCTACACCTTC
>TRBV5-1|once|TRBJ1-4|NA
CASSLSGTTGEKLFF
TGCGCCAGCAGCTTGTCCGGGACAACGGGTGAAAAACTGTTTTTT
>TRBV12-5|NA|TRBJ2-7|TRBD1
CASGGTGLREQYF
TGTGCTAGTGGTGGGACAGGGCTGAGGGAGCAGTACTTC
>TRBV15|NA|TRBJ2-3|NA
CATSFSDTDTQYF
TGTGCCACCAGTTTTAGCGACACAGATACGCAGTATTTT
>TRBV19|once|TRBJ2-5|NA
CASNPAGAQETQYF
TGTGCCAGTAATCCAGCGGGCGCCCAAGAGACCCAGTACTTC
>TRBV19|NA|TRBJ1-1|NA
CASSVRVGTEAFF
TGTGCCAGTAGTGTCCGGGTGGGCACTGAAGCTTTCTTT
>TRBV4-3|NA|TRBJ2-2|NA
CASSQEQGLGAGELFF
TGCGCCAGCAGCCAAGAGCAGGGGCTGGGCGCCGGGGAGCTGTTTTTT
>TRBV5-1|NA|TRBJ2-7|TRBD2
CASSLLAGGPNEQYF
TGCGCCAGCAGCTTGTTAGCGGGAGGGCCGAACGAGCAGTACTTC
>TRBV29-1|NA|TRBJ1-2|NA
CSAALVGYGYTF
TGCAGCGCCGCCCTAGTGGGCTATGGCTACACCTTC
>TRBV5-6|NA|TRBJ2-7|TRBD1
CASSWGTGSPYEQYF
TGTGCCAGCAGCTGGGGGACAGGTTCCCCCTACGAGCAGTACTTC
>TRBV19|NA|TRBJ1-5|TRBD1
CAANGGQGSYQPQHF
TGTGCCGCAAACGGGGGACAGGGGTCATATCAGCCCCAGCATTTT
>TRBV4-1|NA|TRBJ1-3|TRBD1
CASSQGRQGARGNTIYF
TGCGCCAGCAGCCAAGGACGACAGGGGGCGAGAGGAAACACCATATATTTT